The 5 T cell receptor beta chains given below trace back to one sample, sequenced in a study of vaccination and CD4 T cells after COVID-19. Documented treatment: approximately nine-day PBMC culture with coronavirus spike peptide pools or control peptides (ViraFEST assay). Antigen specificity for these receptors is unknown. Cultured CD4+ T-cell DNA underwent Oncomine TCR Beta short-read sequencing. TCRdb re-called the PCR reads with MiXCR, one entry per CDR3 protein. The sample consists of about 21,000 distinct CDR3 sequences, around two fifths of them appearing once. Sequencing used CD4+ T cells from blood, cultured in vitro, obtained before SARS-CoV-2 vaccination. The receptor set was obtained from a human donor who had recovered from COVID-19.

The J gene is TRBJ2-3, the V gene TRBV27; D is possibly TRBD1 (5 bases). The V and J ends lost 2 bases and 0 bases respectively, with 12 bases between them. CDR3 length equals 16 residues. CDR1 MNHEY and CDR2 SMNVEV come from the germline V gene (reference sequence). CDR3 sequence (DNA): TGTGCCAGCAGTTTAGCTGGGGCTGATAGCACAGATACGCAGTATTTT. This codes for CASSLAGADSTDTQYF.

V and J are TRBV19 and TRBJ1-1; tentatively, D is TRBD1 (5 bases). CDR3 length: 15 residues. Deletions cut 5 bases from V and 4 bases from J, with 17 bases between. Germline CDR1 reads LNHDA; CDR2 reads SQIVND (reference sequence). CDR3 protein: CASSAQGSGGTEAFF. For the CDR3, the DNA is TGTGCCAGTAGTGCTCAGGGTAGCGGGGGCACTGAAGCTTTCTTT.

The CDR3 protein is CASSEKASELAGPRDEQYF. CDR3 nucleotide sequence: TGTGCCAGCAGTGAAAAGGCCAGTGAACTAGCGGGACCCCGGGACGAGCAGTACTTC. The chain couples TRBV2 to TRBJ2-7; 10 nucleotides align to TRBD2. The trim removed 2 bases at V and 5 bases at J, leaving 18 bases unmatched. The CDR3 has 19 amino acids. CDR1 is SNHLY, CDR2 FYNNEI, per germline.

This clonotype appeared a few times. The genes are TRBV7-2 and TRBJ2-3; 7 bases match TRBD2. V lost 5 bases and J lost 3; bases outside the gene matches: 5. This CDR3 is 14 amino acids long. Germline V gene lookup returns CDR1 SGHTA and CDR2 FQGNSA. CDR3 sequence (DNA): TGTGCCAGCAGCCGGGACTATTTTACAGATACGCAGTATTTT. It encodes CASSRDYFTDTQYF.

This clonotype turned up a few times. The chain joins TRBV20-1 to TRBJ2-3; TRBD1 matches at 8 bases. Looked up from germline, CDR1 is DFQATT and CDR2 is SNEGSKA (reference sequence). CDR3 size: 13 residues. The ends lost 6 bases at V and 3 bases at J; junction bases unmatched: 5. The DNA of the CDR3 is TGCAGTGCAGAACAGGGGGGTACAGATACGCAGTATTTT. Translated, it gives CSAEQGGTDTQYF.